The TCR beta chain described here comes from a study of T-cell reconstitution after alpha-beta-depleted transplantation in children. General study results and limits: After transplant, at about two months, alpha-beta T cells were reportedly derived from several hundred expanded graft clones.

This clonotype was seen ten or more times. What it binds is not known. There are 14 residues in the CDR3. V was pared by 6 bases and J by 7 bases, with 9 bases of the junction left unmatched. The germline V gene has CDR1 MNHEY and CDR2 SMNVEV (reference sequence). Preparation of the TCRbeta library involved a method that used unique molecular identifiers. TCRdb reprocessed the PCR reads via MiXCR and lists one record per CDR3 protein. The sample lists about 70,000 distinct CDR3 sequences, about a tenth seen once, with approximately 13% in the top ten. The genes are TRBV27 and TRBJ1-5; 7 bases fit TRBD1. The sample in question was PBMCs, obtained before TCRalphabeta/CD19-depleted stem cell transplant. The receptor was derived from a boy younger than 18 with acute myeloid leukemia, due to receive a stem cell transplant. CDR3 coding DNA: TGTGCCAGCAGCCGACAGGGTATCTACCAGCCCCAGCATTTT. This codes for CASSRQGIYQPQHF.